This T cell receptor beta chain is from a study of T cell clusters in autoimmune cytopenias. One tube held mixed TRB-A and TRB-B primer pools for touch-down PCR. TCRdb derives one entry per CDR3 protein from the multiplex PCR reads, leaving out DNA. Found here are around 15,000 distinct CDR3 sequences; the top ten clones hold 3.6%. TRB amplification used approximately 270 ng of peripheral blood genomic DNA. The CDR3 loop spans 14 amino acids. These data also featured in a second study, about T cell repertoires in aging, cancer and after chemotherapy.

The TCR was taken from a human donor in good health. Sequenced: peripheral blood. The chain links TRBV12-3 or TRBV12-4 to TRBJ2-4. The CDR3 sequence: CASSAGPAKNIQYF.